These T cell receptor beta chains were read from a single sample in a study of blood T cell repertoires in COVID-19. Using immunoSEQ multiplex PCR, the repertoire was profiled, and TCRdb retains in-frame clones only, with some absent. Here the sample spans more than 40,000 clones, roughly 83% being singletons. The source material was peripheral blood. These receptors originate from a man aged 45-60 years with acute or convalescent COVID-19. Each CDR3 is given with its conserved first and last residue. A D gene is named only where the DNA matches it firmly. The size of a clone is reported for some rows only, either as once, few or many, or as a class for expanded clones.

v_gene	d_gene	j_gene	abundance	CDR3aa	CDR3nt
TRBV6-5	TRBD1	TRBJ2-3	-	CASSYSRDSFTDTQYF	TGTGCCAGCAGTTACTCTAGGGACAGTTTCACAGATACGCAGTATTTT
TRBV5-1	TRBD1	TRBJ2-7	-	CASSQGQEIYEQYF	TGCGCCAGCAGCCAGGGACAGGAGATCTACGAGCAGTACTTC
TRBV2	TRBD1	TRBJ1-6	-	CASSNGQGDNSPLHF	TGTGCCAGCAGTAACGGACAGGGGGATAATTCACCCCTCCACTTT
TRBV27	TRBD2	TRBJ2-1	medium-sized	CASSSGTSGYYNEQFF	TGTGCCAGCAGTTCCGGGACTAGCGGGTATTACAATGAGCAGTTCTTC
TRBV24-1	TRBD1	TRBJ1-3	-	CATSDPGQGSGNTIYF	TGTGCCACCAGTGATCCGGGACAGGGGTCTGGAAACACCATATATTTT
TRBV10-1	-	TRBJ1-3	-	CASSESRHPGNTIYF	TGCGCCAGCAGTGAGTCCCGACATCCCGGAAACACCATATATTTT
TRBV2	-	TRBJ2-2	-	CASSEELPNTGELFF	TGTGCCAGCAGTGAGGAACTACCCAACACCGGGGAGCTGTTTTTT
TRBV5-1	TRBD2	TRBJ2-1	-	CASSLIDWTSGGTRSYNEQFF	TGCGCCAGCAGCTTAATCGACTGGACTAGCGGGGGGACCCGCTCCTACAATGAGCAGTTCTTC
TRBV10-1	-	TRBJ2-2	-	CASSLSNTGELFF	TGCGCCAGCAGTCTTTCGAACACCGGGGAGCTGTTTTTT
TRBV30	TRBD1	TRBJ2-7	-	CAWSAGQHHF	TGTGCCTGGAGTGCGGGACAGCATCACTTC
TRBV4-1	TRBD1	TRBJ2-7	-	CASSQPGTGAYEQYF	TGCGCCAGCAGCCAACCCGGGACAGGGGCCTACGAGCAGTACTTC
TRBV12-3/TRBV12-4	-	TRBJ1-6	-	CASKRGGHSPLHF	TGTGCCAGCAAGAGGGGAGGGCATTCACCCCTCCACTTT
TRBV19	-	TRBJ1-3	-	CASARGGDVGDTIYF	TGTGCCAGTGCCCGGGGAGGGGATGTCGGCGACACCATATATTTT
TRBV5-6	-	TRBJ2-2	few	CASSSISRTGELFF	TGTGCCAGCAGCTCAATTTCCAGGACCGGGGAGCTGTTTTTT
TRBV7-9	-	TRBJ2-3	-	CASSTDRDTQYF	TGTGCCAGCAGCACTGACAGAGATACGCAGTATTTT
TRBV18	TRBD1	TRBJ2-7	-	CASSPPSTGTLYEQYF	TGTGCCAGCTCACCACCTTCGACAGGGACGCTCTACGAGCAGTACTTC
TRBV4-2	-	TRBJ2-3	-	CASSPSKMADTQYF	TGTGCCAGCAGCCCCAGTAAAATGGCAGATACGCAGTATTTT